The following is a TCR beta chain sequence with its context. Clones were sequenced by immunoSEQ multiplex PCR, and TCRdb holds only the in-frame ones, with some missing. The sample contains roughly 200,000 clones, 86% of which appear only once. The data originate from a study of blood T cell repertoires in COVID-19. Germline V gene lookup returns CDR1 SGDLS and CDR2 YYNGEE. Trimming at V came to 0 bases and at J to 7 bases, leaving 5 bases not matched to a gene. The CDR3 is 15 residues long. The receptor was derived from a man at least 80 years old with acute or convalescent COVID-19. Sequenced input: peripheral blood. V is TRBV9 and J is TRBJ1-3; 9 bases are a match to TRBD1. The CDR3 DNA reads as TGTGCCAGCAGCGTAGCGACAGGGGGTTCGAACACCATATATTTT. Its translation: CASSVATGGSNTIYF.